The 14 T cell receptor beta chains below were found in one sample sequenced in a study of CD8 T cells in ankylosing spondylitis. One entry per CDR3 protein, called by TCRdb with MiXCR from the 5' RACE reads. Among over 200,000 distinct CDR3 sequences listed, more than 9% were seen once. The sequenced sample consisted of blood, either unsorted or a sorted T cell fraction (not recorded which). The origin of the receptors is a male donor with ankylosing spondylitis or in good health (not recorded which).

This clonotype appeared many times. The chain couples TRBV3-1 to TRBJ1-2; 9 nucleotides match TRBD1. The CDR3 has 14 residues. CDR1 and CDR2 from the germline V gene are LGHDT and YNNKEL (reference sequence). Trimming cost V 6 bases and J 8 bases; bases outside gene matches: 10. The DNA of the CDR3 is TGTGCCAGCAGTATATCCGGGACAGGGCGAGGCTACACCTTC. Translated: CASSISGTGRGYTF.

The sample holds many counts of this clonotype. CDR3 in DNA: TGCAGCGTTCGAGGACTAGCGGCCCGCAATGAGCAGTTCTTC. Translation: CSVRGLAARNEQFF. V usage is TRBV29-1 and J usage is TRBJ2-1; 10 bases are a match to TRBD2. The CDR3 is 14 residues long. Unmatched junction bases numbered 7, after V lost 5 bases and J lost 6 bases. Germline CDR1 and CDR2: SQVTM and ANQGSEA.

This clonotype occurred many times. The rearrangement links TRBV15 to TRBJ1-2; D not resolved. Germline CDR1 is LNHNV and CDR2 is YYDKDF (reference sequence). V lost 0 bases and J lost 0, with 11 bases in between. The CDR3 sequence is 16 residues long. CDR3 coding DNA: TGTGCCACCAGCAGAGACCCCTGGGCAGCTAACTATGGCTACACCTTC. Residues: CATSRDPWAANYGYTF.

This clonotype was counted a few times. The V call is TRBV5-1, the J call TRBJ1-5; D unresolved. V lost 3 bases and J 4 bases, leaving 8 bases between the germline ends. The germline V gene has CDR1 SGHRS and CDR2 YFSETQ. The CDR3 loop spans 13 amino acids. DNA for the CDR3: TGCGCCAGCAGCTCGGACGGAAATCAGCCCCAGCATTTT. Protein: CASSSDGNQPQHF.

This clonotype came up many times. DNA for the CDR3: TGTGCCAGCAGAATAGGCACTGAAGCTTTCTTT. It codes for CASRIGTEAFF. The chain is built from TRBV5-6 and TRBJ1-1, with D uncertain. The germline V gene has CDR1 SGHDT and CDR2 YYEEEE. Deletions cut 5 bases from V and 4 bases from J, with 6 bases between. The CDR3 extends over 11 amino acids.

This sequence joins TRBV5-6 and TRBJ2-7; 8 positions match TRBD1. The CDR3 contains 14 residues. The germline V gene encodes CDR1 SGHDT and CDR2 YYEEEE. V lost 0 bases and J lost 4; bases outside the gene matches: 3. The CDR3 region is CASSLGQGRYEQYF. In DNA, the CDR3 is TGTGCCAGCAGCTTGGGACAGGGGAGGTACGAGCAGTACTTC.

Ten or more counts support this clonotype. This chain joins TRBV7-2 and TRBJ2-5; D unclear. Germline V gene data show CDR1 as SGHTA and CDR2 as FQGNSA. The CDR3 extends over 13 amino acids. Trimming pared 5 bases from V and 1 base from J, leaving 8 bases between. CDR3 bases: TGTGCCAGCAGCCCACCCACCCAAGAGACCCAGTACTTC. As protein: CASSPPTQETQYF.

This clonotype was found many times. This chain connects TRBV29-1 to TRBJ1-5, with D maybe TRBD1 (5 bases). V dropped 4 bases and J dropped 5 bases, with 12 bases sitting between them. From germline, CDR1 is SQVTM and CDR2 ANQGSEA. The CDR3 sequence is 13 residues long. CDR3 DNA sequence: TGCAGCGTTGGAGACAGCCTTTATCAGCCCCAGCATTTT. Residues: CSVGDSLYQPQHF.

This clonotype was seen a few times. The V call is TRBV2, the J call TRBJ2-2; D is tentatively TRBD1 or TRBD2 (5 bases each). Trimming removed 5 bases from V and 2 bases from J, with 12 bases in between. Germline lookup yields CDR1 SNHLY and CDR2 FYNNEI. The CDR3 loop spans 15 amino acids. The CDR3 sequence is CASSSDGTNTGELFF. The CDR3 nucleotides are TGTGCCAGCAGTTCGGACGGGACCAACACCGGGGAGCTGTTTTTT.

This clonotype was recorded at least ten times. V and J are TRBV20-1 and TRBJ2-5; no reliable D call. CDR3 length equals 14 residues. Germline CDR1 DFQATT, CDR2 SNEGSKA (reference sequence). The V end lost 2 bases, the J end lost 1 base, and 11 bases lay between the germline ends. The CDR3 protein is CSARRAAIQETQYF. The CDR3 nucleotides read TGCAGTGCTAGAAGGGCAGCAATCCAAGAGACCCAGTACTTC.

Ten or more counts support this clonotype. The V call is TRBV14, the J call TRBJ2-5, with D unresolved. CDR3 length: 13 amino acids. Germline V gene sequence: CDR1 SGHDN, CDR2 FVKESK. Trimming left V 0 bases short and J 5 bases short, with 7 bases between. CDR3: CASSQEESETQYF. The CDR3 DNA sequence: TGTGCCAGCAGCCAAGAGGAATCGGAGACCCAGTACTTC. Variable domain in full (rest from reference TRBV14 and TRBJ2-5): EAGVTQFPSHSVIEKGQTVTLRCDPISGHDNLYWYRRVMGKEIKFLLHFVKESKQDESGMPNNRFLAERTGGTYSTLKVQPAELEDSGVYFCASSQEESETQYFGPGTRLLVL.

The genes are TRBV21-1 and TRBJ2-5; TRBD1, as called in the table, went unchecked against the DNA. TRBV21-1 represents a pseudogene. CDR3 size: 15 residues. CDR3 DNA: TGTGACAGCAGCGCCCGGGAAGCTCGACAAGAGACCCAGTACTTC. Amino acid sequence: CDSSAREARQETQYF.

In its sample, this clonotype was seen many times. This chain joins TRBV5-6 and TRBJ2-2, with D unresolved. The CDR3 spans 12 residues. Between the trimmed V and J ends, which lost 4 bases and 9 bases, there was a span of 10 bases. Germline CDR1 and CDR2: SGHDT and YYEEEE. As DNA, the CDR3 is TGTGCCAGCAGCAACCCCAGTAGGGAGCTGTTTTTT. Amino acid sequence: CASSNPSRELFF.

This clonotype was observed at least ten times. This chain joins TRBV5-1 and TRBJ1-4, with D maybe TRBD1 (6 bases). This CDR3 has 14 residues. Trimming shortened V by 0 bases and J by 12 bases, and 15 bases separated the two germline ends. CDR1 is SGHRS and CDR2 is YFSETQ in the germline V gene. The CDR3 DNA reads TGCGCCAGCAGCTTGGAGGTTCCCTCAGGGGAACTGTTTTTT. It codes for CASSLEVPSGELFF.